This T cell receptor (beta chain) stems from a study of cytomegalovirus exposure and HLA in healthy donors. In the PCR, 60 Vbeta and 13 Jbeta primers were used. Assay used: immunoSEQ multiplex PCR; TCRdb lists only in-frame clones, some missing. The sample holds 200,000 or so clones; approximately 80% are singletons and the top ten take roughly 0.097%. V was pared by 3 bases and J by 4 bases, with 13 bases of the junction left unmatched. The CDR3 covers 17 residues. The sequenced sample was PBMCs. The clonotype originates from a boy aged 2 to 10 in good health and CMV-seronegative. The chain employs TRBV23-1 and TRBJ2-7; the match to TRBD1 covers 9 bases. TRBV23-1 is known as an ORF, though its function is uncertain. In DNA, the CDR3 is TGCGCCAGCAGTCAGAGGGGCGGGGACAGGGCGCGTTACGAGCAGTACTTC. Its protein is CASSQRGGDRARYEQYF.